The clone carrying this T cell receptor beta chain was recorded many times. The CDR3 length is 15 residues. Trimming removed 6 bases from V and 7 bases from J; junction bases left unmatched: 9. The germline V gene has CDR1 MNHEY and CDR2 SMNVEV (reference sequence). This record comes from a study of T cells in Graves' hyperthyroidism and ophthalmopathy. TCR beta CDR3 regions were amplified from RNA transcripts. An initial round of RT-PCR targeting the TCR CDR3 relied on the HTBI primer set. Each CDR3 protein is one row after TCRdb ran MiXCR on the multiplex PCR reads. The sample carries a few hundred thousand distinct CDR3 sequences, under 25% recorded once.

The receptor comes from a woman between 50 and 59 years old with Graves' hyperthyroidism. The material sequenced was blood. This chain uses TRBV27 with TRBJ2-1, with TRBD2 matching over 10 bases. CDR3 bases: TGTGCCAGCAGCGCGGGACTAGCGTTTCCAAATGAGCAGTTCTTC. Translating it yields CASSAGLAFPNEQFF.